This T cell receptor (beta chain) was recorded in a study of T-cell reconstitution after alpha-beta-depleted transplantation in children. Germline CDR1 reads PRHDT; CDR2 reads FYEKMQ (reference sequence). V lost 5 bases and J 0 bases, leaving 4 bases between the germline ends. The CDR3 length is 12 residues. As it was prepared, the TCRbeta library received unique molecular identifiers. TCRdb re-derived calls from the PCR reads in MiXCR, one entry per CDR3 protein. This table has some 200,000 distinct CDR3 sequences, about a tenth appearing once. This clonotype was observed many times. Sequencing used PBMCs from the stem cell graft donor, obtained from the stem cell graft. The chain is built from TRBV13 and TRBJ1-2; D unresolved. The TCR originated in a human donor who donated a stem cell graft to a child with acute lymphoblastic leukemia. Here the CDR3 reads CASSPTNYGYTF. The CDR3, as DNA: TGTGCCAGCAGCCCGACTAACTATGGCTACACCTTC.